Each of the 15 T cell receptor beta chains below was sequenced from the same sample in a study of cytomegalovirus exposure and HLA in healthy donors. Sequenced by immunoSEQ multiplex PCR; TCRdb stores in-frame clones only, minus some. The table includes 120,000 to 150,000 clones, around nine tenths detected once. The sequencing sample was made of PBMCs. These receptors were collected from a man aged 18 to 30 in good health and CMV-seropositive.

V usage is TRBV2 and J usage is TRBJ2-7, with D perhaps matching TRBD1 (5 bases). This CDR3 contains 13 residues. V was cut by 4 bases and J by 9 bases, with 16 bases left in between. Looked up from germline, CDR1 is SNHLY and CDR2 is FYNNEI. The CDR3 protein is CASSGTGYLSQYF. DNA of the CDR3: TGTGCCAGCAGTGGAACAGGATACCTTTCGCAGTACTTC.

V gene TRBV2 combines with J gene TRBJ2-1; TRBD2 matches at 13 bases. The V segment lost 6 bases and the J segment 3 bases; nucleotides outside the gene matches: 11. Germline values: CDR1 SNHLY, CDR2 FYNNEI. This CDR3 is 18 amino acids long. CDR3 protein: CASRAGTSGTQRYNEQFF. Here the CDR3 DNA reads TGTGCCAGCAGAGCCGGGACTAGCGGGACTCAACGCTACAATGAGCAGTTCTTC.

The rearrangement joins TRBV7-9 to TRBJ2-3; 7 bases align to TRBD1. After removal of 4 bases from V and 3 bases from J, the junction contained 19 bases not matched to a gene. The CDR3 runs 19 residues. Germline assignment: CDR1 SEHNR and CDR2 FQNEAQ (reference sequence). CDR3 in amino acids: CASSSPTTGVGVGTDTQYF. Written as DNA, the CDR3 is TGTGCCAGCAGCTCACCAACAACAGGGGTGGGGGTTGGTACAGATACGCAGTATTTT.

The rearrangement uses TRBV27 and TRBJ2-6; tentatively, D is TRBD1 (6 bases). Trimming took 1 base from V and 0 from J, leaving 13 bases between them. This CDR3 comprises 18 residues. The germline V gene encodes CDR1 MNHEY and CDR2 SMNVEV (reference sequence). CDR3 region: CASSLFADRSSGANVLTF. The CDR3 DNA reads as TGTGCCAGCAGTTTATTCGCGGACAGAAGCTCTGGGGCCAACGTCCTGACTTTC. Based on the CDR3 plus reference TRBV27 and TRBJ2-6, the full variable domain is EAQVTQNPRYLITVTGKKLTVTCSQNMNHEYMSWYRQDPGLGLRQIYYSMNVEVTDKGDVPEGYKVSRKEKRNFPLILESPSPNQTSLYFCASSLFADRSSGANVLTFGAGSRLTVL.

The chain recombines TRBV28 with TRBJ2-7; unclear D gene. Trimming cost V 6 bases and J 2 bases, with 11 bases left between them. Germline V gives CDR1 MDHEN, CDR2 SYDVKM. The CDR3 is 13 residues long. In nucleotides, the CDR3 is TGTGCCAGCAGCTTAGGTACACCCTACGAGCAGTACTTC. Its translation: CASSLGTPYEQYF.

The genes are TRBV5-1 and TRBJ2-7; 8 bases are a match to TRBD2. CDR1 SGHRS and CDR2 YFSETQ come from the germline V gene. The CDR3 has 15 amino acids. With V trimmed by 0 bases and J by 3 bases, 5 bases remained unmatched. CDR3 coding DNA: TGCGCCAGCAGCTTGGAAGGGACTAGTGGCTACGAGCAGTACTTC. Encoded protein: CASSLEGTSGYEQYF.

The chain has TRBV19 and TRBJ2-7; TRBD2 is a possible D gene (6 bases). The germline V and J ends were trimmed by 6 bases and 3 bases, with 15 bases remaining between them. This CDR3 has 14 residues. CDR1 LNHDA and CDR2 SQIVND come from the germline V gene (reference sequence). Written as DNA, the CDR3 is TGTGCCAGTAGGGCGCTTCGGGGGAGCTACGAGCAGTACTTC. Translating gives CASRALRGSYEQYF.

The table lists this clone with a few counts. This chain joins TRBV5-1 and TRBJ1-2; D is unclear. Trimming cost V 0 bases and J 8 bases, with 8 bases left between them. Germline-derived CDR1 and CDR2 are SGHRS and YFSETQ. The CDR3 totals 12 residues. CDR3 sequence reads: CASSLDFEGYTF. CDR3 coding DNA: TGCGCCAGCAGCTTGGACTTTGAGGGCTACACCTTC. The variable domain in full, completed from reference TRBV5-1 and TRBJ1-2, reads KAGVTQTPRYLIKTRGQQVTLSCSPISGHRSVSWYQQTPGQGLQFLFEYFSETQRNKGNFPGRFSGRQFSNSRSEMNVSTLELGDSALYLCASSLDFEGYTFGSGTRLTVV.

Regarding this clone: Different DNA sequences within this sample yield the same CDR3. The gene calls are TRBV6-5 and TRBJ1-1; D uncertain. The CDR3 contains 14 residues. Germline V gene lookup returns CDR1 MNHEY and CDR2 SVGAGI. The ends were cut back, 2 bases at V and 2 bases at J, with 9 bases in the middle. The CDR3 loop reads CASSYRGGNTEAFF. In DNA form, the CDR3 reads TGTGCCAGCAGTTACCGGGGAGGTAACACTGAAGCTTTCTTT.

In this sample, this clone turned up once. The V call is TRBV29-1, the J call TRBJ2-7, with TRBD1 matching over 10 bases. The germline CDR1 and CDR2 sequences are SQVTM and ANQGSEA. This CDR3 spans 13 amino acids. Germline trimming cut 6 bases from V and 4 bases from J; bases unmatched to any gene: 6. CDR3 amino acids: CSVLTGGEYEQYF. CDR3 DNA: TGCAGCGTCCTGACAGGGGGCGAGTACGAGCAGTACTTC.

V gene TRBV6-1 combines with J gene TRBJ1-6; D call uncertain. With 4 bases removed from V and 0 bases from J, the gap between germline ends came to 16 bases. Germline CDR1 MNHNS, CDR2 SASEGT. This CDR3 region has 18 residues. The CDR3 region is CASSGGSGDSSYNSPLHF. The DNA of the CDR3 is TGTGCCAGCAGTGGCGGGTCCGGGGATAGCTCCTATAATTCACCCCTCCACTTT.

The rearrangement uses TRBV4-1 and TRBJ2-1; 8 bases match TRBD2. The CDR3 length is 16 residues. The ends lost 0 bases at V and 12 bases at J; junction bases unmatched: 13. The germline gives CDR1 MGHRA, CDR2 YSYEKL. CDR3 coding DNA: TGCGCCAGCAGCCAAGATGTGGGACTAGTAAGTTATGGGCAGTTCTTC. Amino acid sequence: CASSQDVGLVSYGQFF.

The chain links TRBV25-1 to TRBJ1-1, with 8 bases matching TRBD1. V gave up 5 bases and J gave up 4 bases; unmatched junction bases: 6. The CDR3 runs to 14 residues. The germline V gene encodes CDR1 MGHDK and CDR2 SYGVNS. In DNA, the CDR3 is TGTGCCAGCAGTCGCCACGGACAGGGCACTGAAGCTTTCTTT. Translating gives CASSRHGQGTEAFF.

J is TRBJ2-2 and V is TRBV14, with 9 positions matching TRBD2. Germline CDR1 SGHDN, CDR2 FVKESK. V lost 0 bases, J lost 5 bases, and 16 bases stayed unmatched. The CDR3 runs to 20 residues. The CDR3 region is CASSQDRRRGTSKRTGELFF. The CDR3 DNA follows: TGTGCCAGCAGCCAAGATCGTAGACGTGGGACTAGCAAACGGACCGGGGAGCTGTTTTTT.

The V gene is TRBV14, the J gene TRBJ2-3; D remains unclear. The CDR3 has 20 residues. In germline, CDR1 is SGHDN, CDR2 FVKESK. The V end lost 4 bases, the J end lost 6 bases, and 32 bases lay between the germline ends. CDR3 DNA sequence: TGTGCCAGCAGCCGGAAGATCAGTCCGTTCCAGGCCCCGTCACTGGATACGCAGTATTTT. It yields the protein CASSRKISPFQAPSLDTQYF.